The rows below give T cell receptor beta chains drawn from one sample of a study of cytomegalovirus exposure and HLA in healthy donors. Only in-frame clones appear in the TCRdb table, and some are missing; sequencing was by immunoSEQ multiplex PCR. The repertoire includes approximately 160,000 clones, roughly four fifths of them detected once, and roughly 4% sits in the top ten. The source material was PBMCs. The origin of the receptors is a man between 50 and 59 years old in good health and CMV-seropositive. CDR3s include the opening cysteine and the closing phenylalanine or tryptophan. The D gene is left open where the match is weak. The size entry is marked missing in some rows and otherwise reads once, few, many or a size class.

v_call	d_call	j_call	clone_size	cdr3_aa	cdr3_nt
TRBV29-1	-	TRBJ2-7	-	CSVAGITGRGYEQYF	TGCAGCGTGGCCGGGATAACAGGGAGGGGGTACGAGCAGTACTTC
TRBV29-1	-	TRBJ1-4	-	CSGTRDEKLFF	TGCAGCGGAACCAGGGATGAAAAACTGTTTTTT
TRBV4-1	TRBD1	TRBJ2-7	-	CASSHIVRDRGSEQYF	TGCGCCAGCAGCCACATCGTCCGGGACAGGGGATCCGAGCAGTACTTC
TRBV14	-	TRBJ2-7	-	CASSPGSYEQYF	TGTGCCAGCAGCCCAGGATCCTACGAGCAGTACTTC
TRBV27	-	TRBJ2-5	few	CASTERGPSAWQETQYF	TGTGCCAGCACCGAAAGAGGTCCATCTGCCTGGCAAGAGACCCAGTACTTC
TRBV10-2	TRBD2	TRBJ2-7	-	CASSERTSVSSYEQYF	TGCGCCAGCAGTGAAAGGACTAGCGTAAGCTCCTACGAGCAGTACTTC
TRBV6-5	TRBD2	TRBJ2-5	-	CASSGAGERGETQYF	TGTGCCAGCAGCGGAGCGGGAGAACGGGGAGAGACCCAGTACTTC
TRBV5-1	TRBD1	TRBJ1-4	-	CASSPTGGFEKLFF	TGCGCCAGCAGCCCGACAGGGGGCTTTGAAAAACTGTTTTTT
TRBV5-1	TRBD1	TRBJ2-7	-	CASSRWAGGMVLEQYF	TGCGCCAGCAGCAGATGGGCAGGGGGCATGGTTCTCGAGCAGTACTTC
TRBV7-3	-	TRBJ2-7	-	CASSLTGGGDEQYF	TGTGCCAGCAGCTTAACTGGCGGGGGCGACGAGCAGTACTTC
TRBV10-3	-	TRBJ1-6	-	CAIREDIGYNSPLHF	TGTGCCATCAGGGAGGACATTGGCTATAATTCACCCCTCCACTTT
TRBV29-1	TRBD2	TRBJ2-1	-	CSVNGGLVVHEQFF	TGCAGCGTCAATGGGGGACTAGTAGTCCATGAGCAGTTCTTC
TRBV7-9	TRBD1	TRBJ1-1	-	CASSTGDWTGAPKAFF	TGTGCCAGCAGCACTGGTGACTGGACAGGGGCACCAAAAGCTTTCTTT
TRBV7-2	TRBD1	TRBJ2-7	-	CASSRDRSYEQYF	TGTGCCAGCAGCCGGGACAGATCCTACGAGCAGTACTTC
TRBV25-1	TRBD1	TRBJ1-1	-	CASSTGVRTEAFF	TGTGCCAGCAGTACAGGGGTGCGCACTGAAGCTTTCTTT
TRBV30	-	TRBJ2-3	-	CAWSVRRRGQGTDTQYF	TGTGCCTGGAGTGTACGTAGGAGGGGGCAAGGCACAGATACGCAGTATTTT
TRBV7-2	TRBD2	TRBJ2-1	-	CASSLVSQRGENEQFF	TGTGCCAGCAGCTTAGTTTCCCAGCGGGGGGAGAATGAGCAGTTCTTC
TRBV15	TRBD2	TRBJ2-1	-	CATSREWYRGKAGGYNEQFF	TGTGCCACCAGCAGAGAGTGGTACAGGGGAAAAGCGGGAGGCTACAATGAGCAGTTCTTC
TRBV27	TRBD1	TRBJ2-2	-	CASRKQGRDTGELFF	TGTGCCAGCAGAAAACAGGGGCGAGACACCGGGGAGCTGTTTTTT
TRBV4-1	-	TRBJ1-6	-	CASSHGSGSYNSPLHF	TGCGCCAGCAGCCACGGCTCGGGCTCCTATAATTCACCCCTCCACTTT
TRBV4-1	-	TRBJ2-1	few	CASSQHTDRGAANEQFF	TGCGCCAGCAGCCAGCACACCGACCGGGGGGCCGCCAATGAGCAGTTCTTC
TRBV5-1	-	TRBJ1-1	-	CASSLTGLVAFF	TGCGCCAGCAGCTTGACAGGGTTGGTAGCTTTCTTT
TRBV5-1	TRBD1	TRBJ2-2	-	CASSLRQGNTGELFF	TGCGCCAGCAGCTTGAGACAGGGGAACACCGGGGAGCTGTTTTTT
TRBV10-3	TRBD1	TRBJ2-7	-	CAISESGQRFSCEQYF	TGTGCCATCAGTGAGTCGGGACAGCGTTTCTCCTGCGAGCAGTACTTC
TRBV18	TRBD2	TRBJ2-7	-	CASSRSGTSGYEQYF	TGTGCCAGCTCACGCTCCGGGACTAGCGGATACGAGCAGTACTTC
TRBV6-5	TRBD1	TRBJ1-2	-	CASSYSWGQPNYGYTF	TGTGCCAGCAGTTACTCCTGGGGACAGCCTAACTATGGCTACACCTTC
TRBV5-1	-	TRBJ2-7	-	CASTSASISGTYEQYF	TGCGCCAGCACTTCCGCTAGTATCTCCGGTACCTACGAGCAGTACTTC
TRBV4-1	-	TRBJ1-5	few	CASSQGEVDRDQPQHF	TGCGCCAGCAGCCAAGGGGAGGTGGATAGGGATCAGCCCCAGCATTTT
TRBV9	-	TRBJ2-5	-	CASSGPFGETQYF	TGTGCCAGCAGCGGGCCCTTCGGGGAGACCCAGTACTTC
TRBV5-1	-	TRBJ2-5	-	CASSLAGGAQETQYF	TGCGCCAGCAGCTTGGCCGGGGGAGCTCAAGAGACCCAGTACTTC
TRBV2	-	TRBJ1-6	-	CASTGYNSPLHF	TGTGCCAGCACCGGTTATAATTCACCCCTCCACTTT
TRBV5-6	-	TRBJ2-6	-	CASSLGGAGANVLTF	TGTGCCAGCAGCTTGGGTGGTGCGGGGGCCAACGTCCTGACTTTC
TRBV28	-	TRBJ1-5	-	CASSFRGLEHF	TGTGCCAGCAGTTTTAGGGGCCTGGAGCATTTT
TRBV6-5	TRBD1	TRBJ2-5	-	CASRQGLGETQYF	TGTGCCAGCAGACAGGGGTTAGGAGAGACCCAGTACTTC
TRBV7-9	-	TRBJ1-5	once	CASGGSNQPQHF	TGTGCCAGCGGGGGCAGCAATCAGCCCCAGCATTTT
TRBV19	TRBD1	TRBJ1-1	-	CASSEGGGRNTEAFF	TGTGCCAGTAGTGAAGGGGGCGGACGGAACACTGAAGCTTTCTTT
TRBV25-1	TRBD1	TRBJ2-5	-	CASSEGLGTGASETQYF	TGTGCCAGCAGTGAGGGTCTCGGGACAGGGGCTTCGGAGACCCAGTACTTC